The rows below give T cell receptor beta chains drawn from one sample of a study of T cell changes during pregnancy in multiple sclerosis. Here immunoSEQ multiplex PCR was the method, and the copy in TCRdb shows in-frame clones only, minus some. Seen here are tens of thousands of clones, approximately 85% observed once, and the top ten hold 0.9% to 1.5%. The material was CD4+ T cells from peripheral blood mononuclear cells, obtained before pregnancy. The receptor source for this set is a female donor with multiple sclerosis, enrolled in a pregnancy study. Both conserved end residues are part of each CDR3. D genes are given only for firm matches. Only part of the rows carry a size: once, few, many, or a class if the clone is expanded.

clone size	D gene	V gene	J gene	CDR3 DNA	CDR3 protein
.	.	TRBV28	TRBJ1-1	TGTGCCAGCAGCCCCGGGTACAACACTGAAGCTTTCTTT	CASSPGYNTEAFF
once	.	TRBV7-8	TRBJ2-1	TGTGCCAGCAGCCCCGTCCTAGCCCTAAATGAGCAGTTCTTC	CASSPVLALNEQFF
.	TRBD2	TRBV5-4	TRBJ2-1	TGTGCCAGCAGCGCCAGCGGGAGCCTATACAATGAGCAGTTCTTC	CASSASGSLYNEQFF
few	TRBD2	TRBV4-2	TRBJ2-7	TGTGCCAGCAGCCAAGAGTTAGCGGGAGGCCACGAGCAGTACTTC	CASSQELAGGHEQYF
.	.	TRBV29-1	TRBJ1-2	TGCAGCGTCTATGTCGTTAACAGGGAAAACTATGGCTACACCTTC	CSVYVVNRENYGYTF
few	.	TRBV5-1	TRBJ1-2	TGCGCCAGCAGCCCTGAGGGGGGGCCATTAGATGGCTACACCTTC	CASSPEGGPLDGYTF
medium-sized	.	TRBV19	TRBJ1-1	TGTGCCAGTAGTATGGGTATGGCGTTCAGCAGCGGTGAAGCTTTCTTT	CASSMGMAFSSGEAFF
.	TRBD2	TRBV5-5	TRBJ2-1	TGTGCCAGCAGCGGGGCTAGCGGGAGGGGGAATGAGCAGTTCTTC	CASSGASGRGNEQFF
few	.	TRBV11-2	TRBJ2-2	TGTGCCAGCAGACTAGCAGGGCCCGGAGCGAACACCGGGGAGCTGTTTTTT	CASRLAGPGANTGELFF
.	.	TRBV7-2	TRBJ2-5	TGTGCCAGCAGCCTAAGACTGAGCGGCACCCAAGAGACCCAGTACTTC	CASSLRLSGTQETQYF
.	.	TRBV6-1	TRBJ1-3	TGTGCCAGCAGCAGGGGACCCTACTCTGGAAACACCATATATTTT	CASSRGPYSGNTIYF
.	TRBD1	TRBV6-6	TRBJ1-2	TGTGCCAGCAGATACAGGGGGAAAGGCTATGGCTACACCTTC	CASRYRGKGYGYTF
.	.	TRBV4-3	TRBJ1-2	TGCGCCAGCAGCCAAGATCACAGCCTGACTAACTATGGCTACACCTTC	CASSQDHSLTNYGYTF
.	TRBD1	TRBV5-1	TRBJ2-5	TGCGCCAGCAGCCGGGACAGGGGTCGGGAGACCCAGTACTTC	CASSRDRGRETQYF
.	.	TRBV7-3	TRBJ2-1	TGTGCCAGCAGCTCGGCGACCACAGGGCACAATGAGCAGTTCTTC	CASSSATTGHNEQFF
.	.	TRBV9	TRBJ1-4	TGTGCCAGCAGCGTAGACCCACGCCCCTGGGCACCGAATGAAAAACTGTTTTTT	CASSVDPRPWAPNEKLFF
.	.	TRBV21-1	TRBJ2-2	TGTGCCAGCAGCAAAGTTCCACTAGCGGGACTTTACACCGGGGAGCTGTTTTTT	CASSKVPLAGLYTGELFF